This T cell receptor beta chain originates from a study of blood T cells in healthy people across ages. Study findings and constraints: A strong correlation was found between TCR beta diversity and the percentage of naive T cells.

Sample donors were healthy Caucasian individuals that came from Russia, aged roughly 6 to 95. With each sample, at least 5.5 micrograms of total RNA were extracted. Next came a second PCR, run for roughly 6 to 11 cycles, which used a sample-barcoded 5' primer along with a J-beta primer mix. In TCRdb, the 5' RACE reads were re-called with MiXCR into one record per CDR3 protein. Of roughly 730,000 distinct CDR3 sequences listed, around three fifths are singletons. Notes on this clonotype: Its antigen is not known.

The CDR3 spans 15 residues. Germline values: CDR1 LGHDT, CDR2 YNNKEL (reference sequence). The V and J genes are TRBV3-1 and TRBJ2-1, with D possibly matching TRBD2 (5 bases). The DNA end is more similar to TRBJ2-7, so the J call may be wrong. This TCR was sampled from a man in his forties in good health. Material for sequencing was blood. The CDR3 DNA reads TGTGCCAGCAGCCAAGATGTCGGGAAGTACAATGAGCAGTACTTC. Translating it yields CASSQDVGKYNEQYF.